The sequence of this T cell receptor beta chain was determined in a study of vaccination effects on CD4 cells after COVID-19. Sequencing used immunoSEQ multiplex PCR; TCRdb keeps in-frame clones, though not all of them. The sample carries roughly 53,000 clones, approximately 79% recorded once. Germline CDR1 and CDR2: SGHTA and FQGNSA. This CDR3 region has 15 residues. The V gene lost 5 bases and the J gene lost 0 bases, with 11 bases spanning the gap. Regarding this clone: Its target is unknown.

With the ViraFEST assay, the study expanded antigen-specific CD4+ T cells using viral peptide pools, then sequenced them. The authors isolated CD4+ T cells after less than eleven days of culture. Nucleocapsid antibodies stayed negative before and after vaccination, showing no earlier SARS-CoV-2 infection. IL-2 medium took the place of half the medium on both days 3 and 7. This TCR was recovered from a human donor who received a COVID-19 vaccine. The sample here was CD4+ T cells from PBMCs cultured with HCoV-OC43 spike peptides, taken before COVID-19 vaccination. As to subset: HCoV-OC43 spike overlapping peptide pool stimulation. The gene calls are TRBV7-2 and TRBJ1-3, with no clear D. CDR3 in amino acids: CASSRTVSSGNTIYF. The CDR3 nucleotides read TGTGCCAGCAGCCGGACGGTTTCCTCTGGAAACACCATATATTTT.